This entry lists 31 T cell receptor beta chains sequenced from one sample in a study of a mutant IDH1 vaccine in newly diagnosed glioma. The protocol was immunoSEQ multiplex PCR, while the TCRdb copy is restricted to in-frame clones and leaves out a portion. This repertoire shows around 54,000 clones, roughly 80% found once; its top ten account for roughly 19%. Time point noted: baseline, week 1 (first vaccination visit). As to treatment: pre-vaccination baseline after standard-of-care therapy. Sequencing was performed on PBMCs, taken from a glioma patient treated with radiotherapy, temozolomide or both. The receptors here all came from a man in his late teens or twenties with glioma.

The chain links TRBV5-5 to TRBJ2-1; the match to TRBD2 covers 7 bases. CDR1 and CDR2 (germline): SGHKS, YYEKEE (reference sequence). The CDR3 is 15 residues long. Trimming at V came to 0 bases and at J to 14 bases, leaving 14 bases not matched to a gene. The CDR3 spells CASSLAGGLPPLEFF. CDR3 coding DNA: TGTGCCAGCAGCTTGGCGGGAGGCCTTCCGCCTTTGGAGTTCTTC.

Here the CDR3 DNA reads TGTGCCTGGAGTAAAGGGTCCTACGAGCAGTACTTC. Translated: CAWSKGSYEQYF. The chain couples TRBV30 to TRBJ2-7; D not certain. V lost 2 bases to trimming and J lost 1 base, with 6 bases between them. The germline CDR1 and CDR2 sequences are GTSNPN and SVGIG (reference sequence). The CDR3 is made up of 12 amino acids.

This chain joins TRBV11-3 and TRBJ1-1; 8 bases map to TRBD1. Unmatched junction bases numbered 10, after V lost 0 bases and J lost 10 bases. Germline lookup yields CDR1 SGHNT and CDR2 YENEEA. The CDR3 is made up of 15 amino acids. The DNA for the CDR3 is TGTGCCAGCAGCTTAGACCGGCAGGGGGCCCGTGGAGCTTTCTTT. It yields the protein CASSLDRQGARGAFF.

The CDR3 DNA reads TGTGCCAGCAGCTCCCTAGGGGGCTCCTATGGCTACACCTTC. Protein sequence: CASSSLGGSYGYTF. The chain links TRBV7-2 to TRBJ1-2; 7 bases align to TRBD1. Germline V gene sequence: CDR1 SGHTA, CDR2 FQGNSA. V lost 4 bases, J lost 4 bases, and 6 bases stayed unmatched. The CDR3 extends over 14 amino acids.

This chain connects TRBV25-1 to TRBJ2-7; D is undetermined. Germline V CDR1 and CDR2: MGHDK, SYGVNS. Trimming stripped 6 bases from V and 7 bases from J, with 13 bases between. The CDR3 spans 12 residues. The DNA of the CDR3 is TGTGCCAGCAGGCCCCCCTCAATTGAGCAGTACTTC. Residues: CASRPPSIEQYF.

The V call is TRBV10-2, the J call TRBJ1-2; TRBD1 is a possible D gene (5 bases). CDR3 length: 14 amino acids. Trimming stripped 4 bases from V and 5 bases from J, with 14 bases between. Germline V gives CDR1 WSHSY, CDR2 SAAADI. The DNA for the CDR3 is TGCGCCAGCAGTGCTGGGGGATTGTTGTATGGCTACACCTTC. Its translation is CASSAGGLLYGYTF.

This clone is medium-sized. The chain links TRBV27 to TRBJ1-5, with 9 positions matching TRBD1. Germline CDR1 MNHEY, CDR2 SMNVEV (reference sequence). Unmatched junction bases numbered 2, after V lost 8 bases and J lost 6 bases. The CDR3 extends over 12 amino acids. The DNA for the CDR3 is TGTGCCAGCGGGACAGGGATTCAGCCCCAGCATTTT. Translated, it gives CASGTGIQPQHF.

The chain links TRBV6-1 to TRBJ2-6, with D hard to call. The V and J ends lost 4 bases and 0 bases respectively, with 7 bases between them. In germline, CDR1 is MNHNS, CDR2 SASEGT. CDR3 size: 15 residues. This CDR3 reads CASSGSSSGANVLTF. Here the CDR3 DNA reads TGTGCCAGCAGTGGATCCAGCTCTGGGGCCAACGTCCTGACTTTC.

This chain connects TRBV11-2 to TRBJ1-1; tentatively, D is TRBD1 (6 bases). The V and J ends lost 2 bases and 5 bases respectively, with 9 bases between them. This CDR3 spans 13 amino acids. Germline CDR1 SGHAT, CDR2 FQNNGV. The DNA of the CDR3 is TGTGCCAGCAGCTTACAGGGGCGGACTGAAGCTTTCTTT. It codes for CASSLQGRTEAFF.

This rearrangement joins TRBV6-1 to TRBJ2-7, with 8 bases identical to TRBD1. Looked up from germline, CDR1 is MNHNS and CDR2 is SASEGT. J gave up 4 bases and V 4 bases, and 9 bases lay outside the gene matches. This CDR3 is built from 15 residues. The CDR3 sequence: CASSVGGTGLYEQYF. In nucleotides, the CDR3 is TGTGCCAGCAGTGTAGGGGGGACAGGCCTATACGAGCAGTACTTC.

J is TRBJ2-7 and V is TRBV14; 10 bases are shared with TRBD1. Germline lookup yields CDR1 SGHDN and CDR2 FVKESK. Trimming took 5 bases from V and 2 from J; bases not matched to a gene: 9. The CDR3 totals 16 residues. CDR3 sequence (DNA): TGTGCCAGCAGCGCGCGGGACAGGGGTACCCCCTACGAGCAGTACTTC. Translating gives CASSARDRGTPYEQYF.

There are a few counts of this clone. The V call is TRBV7-9, the J call TRBJ1-1; 9 positions agree with TRBD1. Germline V gene lookup returns CDR1 SEHNR and CDR2 FQNEAQ (reference sequence). The CDR3 length is 15 residues. The V gene end was trimmed by 5 bases and the J gene end by 5 bases; junction bases not matched to a gene: 9. The CDR3 protein is CASSLHDRGTTEAFF. Here the CDR3 DNA reads TGTGCCAGCAGCCTACACGACAGGGGGACTACTGAAGCTTTCTTT. The full variable domain, with the rest looked up from reference TRBV7-9 and TRBJ1-1, is DTGVSQNPRHKITKRGQNVTFRCDPISEHNRLYWYRQTLGQGPEFLTYFQNEAQLEKSRLLSDRFSAERPKGSFSTLEIQRTEQGDSAMYLCASSLHDRGTTEAFFGQGTRLTVV.

The chain recombines TRBV6-4 with TRBJ1-5; the D gene is possibly TRBD1 (6 bases). Germline-derived CDR1 and CDR2 are MRHNA and SNTAGT. The CDR3 loop spans 15 amino acids. V lost 4 bases and J lost 7, with 17 bases in between. The CDR3 nucleotides read TGTGCCAGCAGTGGGTACAGGGTCTCGAGGCAGCCCCAGCATTTT. Translating gives CASSGYRVSRQPQHF.

This sequence joins TRBV6-1 and TRBJ1-1; no clear D. The CDR3 runs to 13 residues. CDR1 is MNHNS, CDR2 SASEGT, per germline. V lost 4 bases and J 0 bases, leaving 6 bases between the germline ends. Here the CDR3 reads CASSGVMNTEAFF. The DNA for the CDR3 is TGTGCCAGCAGTGGGGTGATGAACACTGAAGCTTTCTTT.

V usage is TRBV4-3 and J usage is TRBJ2-2, with no clear D. The CDR3 covers 13 residues. V dropped 2 bases and J dropped 2 bases, with 3 bases sitting between them. Germline V gene data show CDR1 as LGHNA and CDR2 as YSLEER. The CDR3 nucleotides are TGCGCCAGCAGCCAAATAAACACCGGGGAGCTGTTTTTT. The encoded protein is CASSQINTGELFF.

This clone was seen only once. The chain uses TRBV5-8 and TRBJ1-1, with D hard to call. This CDR3 contains 12 residues. CDR1 is SGHTS and CDR2 is YDEGEE in the germline V gene. Trimming left V 0 bases short and J 3 bases short, with 3 bases between. The CDR3 nucleotides are TGTGCCAGCAGCTTGGGGTACACTGAAGCTTTCTTT. Protein sequence: CASSLGYTEAFF. The full variable domain, with the rest looked up from reference TRBV5-8 and TRBJ1-1, is EAGVTQSPTHLIKTRGQQATLRCSPISGHTSVYWYQQALGLGLQFLLWYDEGEERNRGNFPPRFSGRQFPNYSSELNVNALELEDSALYLCASSLGYTEAFFGQGTRLTVV.

V is TRBV9 and J is TRBJ1-6; the match to TRBD1 covers 8 bases. Looked up from germline, CDR1 is SGDLS and CDR2 is YYNGEE. This CDR3 has 15 amino acids. With V trimmed by 0 bases and J by 10 bases, 6 bases remained unmatched. The CDR3 region is CASSVDPGGGSPLHF. CDR3 DNA: TGTGCCAGCAGCGTAGACCCAGGGGGCGGCTCACCCCTCCACTTT.

The chain recombines TRBV19 with TRBJ1-3; D perhaps matches TRBD1 (5 bases). The germline gives CDR1 LNHDA, CDR2 SQIVND (reference sequence). The length of the CDR3 is 14 residues. With 4 bases removed from V and 0 bases from J, the gap between germline ends came to 7 bases. The CDR3 DNA reads as TGTGCCAGTAGTACGACAGTCTCTGGAAACACCATATATTTT. This gives the protein CASSTTVSGNTIYF.

The chain recombines TRBV5-5 with TRBJ1-4; possible D gene TRBD1, 5 bases. The CDR3 is 14 amino acids. Deletions cut 0 bases from V and 8 bases from J, with 11 bases between. Germline assignment: CDR1 SGHKS and CDR2 YYEKEE (reference sequence). CDR3 coding DNA: TGTGCCAGCAGCTTGGGGCAGGGTTGGGAAAAACTGTTTTTT. Its protein product is CASSLGQGWEKLFF.

The genes are TRBV2 and TRBJ1-5; TRBD1 matches 7 bases. Unmatched junction bases numbered 7, after V lost 8 bases and J lost 0 bases. CDR1 and CDR2 from the germline V gene are SNHLY and FYNNEI. The CDR3 has 15 amino acids. This CDR3 is CASGGQPSSNQPQHF. The CDR3 DNA follows: TGTGCCAGCGGGGGACAGCCCTCTAGCAATCAGCCCCAGCATTTT.

The chain recombines TRBV9 with TRBJ1-2; D possibly corresponds to TRBD1 (5 bases). The V end was cut by 3 bases, the J end by 2 bases, with 11 bases between. Germline V lookup: CDR1 SGDLS, CDR2 YYNGEE. The CDR3 length is 14 residues. CDR3 coding DNA: TGTGCCAGCAGCGCAGGGAGAGGCAACTATGGCTACACCTTC. Amino acid sequence: CASSAGRGNYGYTF.

This clone was detected only once. V usage is TRBV4-1 and J usage is TRBJ1-2; D is uncertain. Trimming removed 0 bases from V and 5 bases from J, with 7 bases in between. Germline CDR1 and CDR2: MGHRA and YSYEKL. The CDR3 is made up of 13 amino acids. The CDR3 DNA is TGCGCCAGCAGCCAAGAATCGGGGTATGGCTACACCTTC. Its protein is CASSQESGYGYTF.

The V call is TRBV29-1, the J call TRBJ1-4; D ambiguous. V was cut by 6 bases and J by 4 bases, with 9 bases left in between. The CDR3 extends over 12 amino acids. Germline lookup yields CDR1 SQVTM and CDR2 ANQGSEA. In nucleotides, the CDR3 is TGCAGCGTGACATTAAGTAATGAAAAACTGTTTTTT. Its translation is CSVTLSNEKLFF.

The chain joins TRBV10-3 to TRBJ2-1; either TRBD1 or TRBD2 may fit D (6 bases each). Germline CDR1 and CDR2: ENHRY and SYGVKD. V was shortened by 0 bases and J by 9 bases, with 18 bases between the two germline ends. The CDR3 runs 16 residues. This CDR3 is CAISESTERGESEQFF. CDR3 in DNA: TGTGCCATCAGTGAGTCAACCGAGAGGGGGGAGAGTGAGCAGTTCTTC.

The rearrangement uses TRBV25-1 and TRBJ1-4; D is uncertain. V shed 4 bases and J shed 0 bases, with 9 bases lying between them. The germline V gene has CDR1 MGHDK and CDR2 SYGVNS. CDR3 length: 15 amino acids. Here the CDR3 DNA reads TGTGCCAGCAGTGGACTTAGGGCAACTAATGAAAAACTGTTTTTT. This sequence encodes CASSGLRATNEKLFF.

This chain links TRBV9 with TRBJ2-1, with a possible D match to TRBD1 (6 bases). Germline V gene lookup returns CDR1 SGDLS and CDR2 YYNGEE. The CDR3 has 16 amino acids. Trimming shortened V by 4 bases and J by 0 bases, and 14 bases separated the two germline ends. The CDR3 is CASSPRPGDSYNEQFF. DNA for the CDR3: TGTGCCAGCAGCCCCCGCCCAGGGGACTCCTACAATGAGCAGTTCTTC.

J is TRBJ2-7 and V is TRBV29-1; D is perhaps TRBD1 or TRBD2 (5 bases each). V lost 1 base, J lost 4 bases, and 23 bases lay in between. Germline CDR1 is SQVTM and CDR2 is ANQGSEA. The CDR3 contains 17 residues. The CDR3 DNA sequence: TGCAGCGTTGAAGCCCACTCTGGGGGTAGTTTTGGATACGAGCAGTACTTC. Translation gives CSVEAHSGGSFGYEQYF.

The chain links TRBV9 to TRBJ2-7; 11 bases match TRBD2. The CDR3 is 14 residues long. Per germline, CDR1 SGDLS and CDR2 YYNGEE. Trimming took 4 bases from V and 7 from J; bases not matched to a gene: 7. CDR3 sequence: CASSKAGLAEEQYF. DNA of the CDR3: TGTGCCAGCAGCAAGGCGGGACTAGCGGAAGAGCAGTACTTC.

This clone showed up just once. The chain carries TRBV5-1 and TRBJ1-1; D ambiguous. V lost 4 bases and J 1 base, leaving 11 bases between the germline ends. There are 14 residues in the CDR3. Germline lookup yields CDR1 SGHRS and CDR2 YFSETQ. The CDR3 loop is CASSNPTRNTEAFF. CDR3 DNA: TGCGCCAGCAGCAATCCAACCCGGAACACTGAAGCTTTCTTT.

The chain uses TRBV9 and TRBJ1-1; no clear D gene. The CDR3 contains 14 residues. Germline V gene lookup returns CDR1 SGDLS and CDR2 YYNGEE. V lost 0 bases and J lost 2, with 8 bases in between. The CDR3, as DNA: TGTGCCAGCAGCGTAGGAACAGCCAACACTGAAGCTTTCTTT. This translates into CASSVGTANTEAFF.

This clone was recorded once. The chain has TRBV6-1 and TRBJ2-7; D not certain. V gave up 7 bases and J gave up 0 bases, with 10 bases separating them. From germline, CDR1 is MNHNS and CDR2 SASEGT. This CDR3 contains 13 residues. In DNA form, the CDR3 reads TGTGCCAGCATGGTAGTAAGCTCCTACGAGCAGTACTTC. This translates into CASMVVSSYEQYF.